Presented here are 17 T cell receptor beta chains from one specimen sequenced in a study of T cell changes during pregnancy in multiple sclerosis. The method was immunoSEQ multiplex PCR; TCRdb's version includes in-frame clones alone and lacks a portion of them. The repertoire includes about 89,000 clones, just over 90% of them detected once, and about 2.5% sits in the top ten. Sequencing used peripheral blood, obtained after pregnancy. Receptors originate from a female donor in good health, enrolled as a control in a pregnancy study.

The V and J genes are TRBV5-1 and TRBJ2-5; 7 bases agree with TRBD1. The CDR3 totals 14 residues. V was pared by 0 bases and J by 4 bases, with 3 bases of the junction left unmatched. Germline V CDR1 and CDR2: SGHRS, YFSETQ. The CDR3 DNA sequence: TGCGCCAGCAGCTTGGCAGGGGGAATAGAGACCCAGTACTTC. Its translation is CASSLAGGIETQYF.

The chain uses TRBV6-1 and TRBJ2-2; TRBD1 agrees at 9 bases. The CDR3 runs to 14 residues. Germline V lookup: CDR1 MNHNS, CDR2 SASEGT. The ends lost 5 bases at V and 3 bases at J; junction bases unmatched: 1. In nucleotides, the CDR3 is TGTGCCAGCAGTCGGACAGGGGACACCGGGGAGCTGTTTTTT. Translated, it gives CASSRTGDTGELFF.

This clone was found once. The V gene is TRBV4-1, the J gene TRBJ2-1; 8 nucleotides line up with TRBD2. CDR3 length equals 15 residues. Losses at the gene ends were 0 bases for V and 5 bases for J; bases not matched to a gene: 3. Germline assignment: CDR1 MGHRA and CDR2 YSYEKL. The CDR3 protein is CASSQEGLADNEQFF. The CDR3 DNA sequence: TGCGCCAGCAGCCAAGAAGGACTAGCCGACAATGAGCAGTTCTTC.

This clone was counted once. The CDR3 nucleotides are TGTGCCAGTAGTAGACTAAACAATGAGCAGTTCTTC. Protein product: CASSRLNNEQFF. The rearrangement joins TRBV19 to TRBJ2-1; the D gene is possibly TRBD2 (5 bases). CDR1 is LNHDA, CDR2 SQIVND, per germline (reference sequence). Trimming pared 4 bases from V and 5 bases from J, leaving 6 bases between. The CDR3 totals 12 residues.

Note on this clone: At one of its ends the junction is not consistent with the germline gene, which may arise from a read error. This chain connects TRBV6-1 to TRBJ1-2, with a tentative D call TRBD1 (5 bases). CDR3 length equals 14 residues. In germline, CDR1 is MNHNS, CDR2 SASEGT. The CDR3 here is CASSPRYYETEKCF. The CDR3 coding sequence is TGTGCCAGCAGTCCCCGCTACTACGAGACAGAGAAGTGCTTC.

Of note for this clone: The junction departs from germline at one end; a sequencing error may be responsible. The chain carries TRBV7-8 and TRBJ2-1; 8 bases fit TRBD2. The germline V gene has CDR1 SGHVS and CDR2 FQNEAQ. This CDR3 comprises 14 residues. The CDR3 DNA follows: TGTGCCAGCAACTTAGATCTAGGAGCGGGGGCGCAGTTCTTC. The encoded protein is CASNLDLGAGAQFF.

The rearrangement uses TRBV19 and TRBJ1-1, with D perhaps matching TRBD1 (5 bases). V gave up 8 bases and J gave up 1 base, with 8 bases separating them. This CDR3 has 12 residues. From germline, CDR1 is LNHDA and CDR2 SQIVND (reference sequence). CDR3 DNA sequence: TGTGCCAGTTTAACAGGGAACACTGAAGCTTTCTTT. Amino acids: CASLTGNTEAFF.

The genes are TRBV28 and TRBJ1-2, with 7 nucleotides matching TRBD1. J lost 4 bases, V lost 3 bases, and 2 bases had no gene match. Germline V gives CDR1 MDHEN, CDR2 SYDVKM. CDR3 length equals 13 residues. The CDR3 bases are TGTGCCAGCAGTTTTGGACAGGCCTATGGCTACACCTTC. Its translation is CASSFGQAYGYTF.

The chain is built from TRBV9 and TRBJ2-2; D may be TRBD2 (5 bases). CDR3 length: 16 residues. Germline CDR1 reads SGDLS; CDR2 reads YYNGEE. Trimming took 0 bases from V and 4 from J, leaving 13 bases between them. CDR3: CASSVGGEGGTGELFF. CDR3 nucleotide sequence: TGTGCCAGCAGCGTAGGTGGGGAAGGAGGCACCGGGGAGCTGTTTTTT.

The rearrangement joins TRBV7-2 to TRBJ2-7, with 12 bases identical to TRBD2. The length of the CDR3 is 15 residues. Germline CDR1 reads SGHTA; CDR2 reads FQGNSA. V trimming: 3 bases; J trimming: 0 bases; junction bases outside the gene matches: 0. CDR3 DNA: TGTGCCAGCAGCTTGACTAGCGGGAGCTCCTACGAGCAGTACTTC. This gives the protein CASSLTSGSSYEQYF.

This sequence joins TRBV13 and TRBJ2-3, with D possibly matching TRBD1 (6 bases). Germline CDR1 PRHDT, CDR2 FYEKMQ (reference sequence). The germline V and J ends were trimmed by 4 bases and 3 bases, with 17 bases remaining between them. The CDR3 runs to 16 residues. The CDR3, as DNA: TGTGCCAGCAGCTCCACGGACAGACCAATAACAGATACGCAGTATTTT. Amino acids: CASSSTDRPITDTQYF.

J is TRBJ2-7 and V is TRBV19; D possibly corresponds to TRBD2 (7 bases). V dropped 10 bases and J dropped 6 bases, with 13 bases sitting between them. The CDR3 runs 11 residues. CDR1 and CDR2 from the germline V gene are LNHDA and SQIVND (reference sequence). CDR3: CAKGGASEQYF. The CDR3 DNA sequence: TGTGCCAAAGGGGGGGCCTCCGAGCAGTACTTC.

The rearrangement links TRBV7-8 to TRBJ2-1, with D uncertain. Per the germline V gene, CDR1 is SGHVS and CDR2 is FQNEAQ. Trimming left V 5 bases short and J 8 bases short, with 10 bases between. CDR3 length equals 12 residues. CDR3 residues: CASSPLRDEQFF. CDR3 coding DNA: TGTGCCAGCAGCCCCCTTCGGGATGAGCAGTTCTTC.

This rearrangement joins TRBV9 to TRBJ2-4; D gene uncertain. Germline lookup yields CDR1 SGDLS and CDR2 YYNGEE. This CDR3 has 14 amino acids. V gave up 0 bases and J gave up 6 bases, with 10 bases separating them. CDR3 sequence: CASSVDSSGNIQYF. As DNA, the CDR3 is TGTGCCAGCAGCGTAGACTCGTCGGGAAACATTCAGTACTTC. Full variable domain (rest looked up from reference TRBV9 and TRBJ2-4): DSGVTQTPKHLITATGQRVTLRCSPRSGDLSVYWYQQSLDQGLQFLIQYYNGEERAKGNILERFSAQQFPDLHSELNLSSLELGDSALYFCASSVDSSGNIQYFGAGTRLSVL.

The CDR3 loop is CAIKSDTGDTQYF. In DNA form, the CDR3 reads TGTGCCATCAAAAGTGACACGGGGGATACGCAGTATTTT. The chain carries TRBV10-3 and TRBJ2-3, with D possibly being TRBD2 (5 bases). Germline V gives CDR1 ENHRY, CDR2 SYGVKD. The V and J ends lost 7 bases and 6 bases respectively, with 14 bases between them. The CDR3 covers 13 residues.

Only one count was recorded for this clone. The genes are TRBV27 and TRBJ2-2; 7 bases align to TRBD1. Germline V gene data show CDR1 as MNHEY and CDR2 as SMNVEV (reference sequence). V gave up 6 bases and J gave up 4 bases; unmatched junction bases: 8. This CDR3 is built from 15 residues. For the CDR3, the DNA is TGTGCCAGCAGGGCCGGACAGGCGATCACCGGGGAGCTGTTTTTT. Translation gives CASRAGQAITGELFF.

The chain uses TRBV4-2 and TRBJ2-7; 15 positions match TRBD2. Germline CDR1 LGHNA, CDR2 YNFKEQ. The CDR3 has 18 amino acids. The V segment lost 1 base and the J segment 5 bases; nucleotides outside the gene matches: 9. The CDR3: CASSQAGTSGRTSHEQYF. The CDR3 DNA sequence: TGTGCCAGCAGCCAAGCCGGGACTAGCGGGAGGACGTCCCACGAGCAGTACTTC.